This TCR beta chain was captured by sequencing in a study of blood T cell repertoires in COVID-19. Sequenced by immunoSEQ multiplex PCR; TCRdb stores in-frame clones only, minus some. The sample records approximately 64,000 clones, about nine tenths being singletons. CDR3 length equals 15 residues. Germline V gives CDR1 MDHEN, CDR2 SYDVKM. V was cut by 1 base and J by 1 base, with 10 bases left in between. The rearrangement links TRBV28 to TRBJ2-5, with D possibly TRBD1 on 7 matching bases. This sequence originates from a woman aged 55-69 years with COVID-19, enrolled during active disease. Sequencing used peripheral blood. CDR3 amino acids: CASSLYRGGQETQYF. The DNA of the CDR3 is TGTGCCAGCAGTTTATACAGGGGAGGCCAAGAGACCCAGTACTTC.